These T cell receptor beta chains were read from a single sample in a study of T cells in Graves' hyperthyroidism and ophthalmopathy. TCRdb redid the calling of the multiplex PCR reads with MiXCR, one entry per CDR3 protein. The sample consists of 550,000 to 600,000 distinct CDR3 sequences, 14% of them appearing once. What was sequenced was blood. The source of these receptors is a woman aged 18-29 years with Graves' ophthalmopathy. Both conserved end residues are part of each CDR3. Each record gives: D gene, V gene, J gene, clone size, CDR3 DNA, CDR3 protein. The D gene is left open where the match is weak. Only some rows state a clone size, as once, few, many or a class for expanded clones.

D gene: TRBD2; V gene: TRBV5-5; J gene: TRBJ2-5; clone size: few; CDR3 DNA: TGTGCCAGCAGAGAGACGCCGGGACTAGCCGACCAAGAGATCCAAGAGACCCAGTACTTC; CDR3 protein: CASRETPGLADQEIQETQYF
D gene: -; V gene: TRBV6-4; J gene: TRBJ2-1; clone size: -; CDR3 DNA: TGTGCCAGCAGTGGCCCGGCGGGGTCCTACAATGAGCAGTTCTTC; CDR3 protein: CASSGPAGSYNEQFF
D gene: TRBD1; V gene: TRBV19; J gene: TRBJ2-5; clone size: few; CDR3 DNA: TGTGCCAGTATCGTGAATTCGGGACAGGGCCCCCAGTACTTC; CDR3 protein: CASIVNSGQGPQYF
D gene: -; V gene: TRBV18; J gene: TRBJ1-5; clone size: -; CDR3 DNA: TGTGCCAGCTCACCATCGACAGGAGGCAATCAGCCCCAGCATTTT; CDR3 protein: CASSPSTGGNQPQHF
D gene: TRBD1; V gene: TRBV6-1; J gene: TRBJ1-3; clone size: -; CDR3 DNA: TGTGCCAGCAGTCAAAGACAGGGAGGTTCTGGAAACACCATATATTTT; CDR3 protein: CASSQRQGGSGNTIYF
D gene: -; V gene: TRBV4-3; J gene: TRBJ2-3; clone size: -; CDR3 DNA: TGCGCCAGCAGCCTCGAACTAGACCCTAACACAGATACGCAGTATTTT; CDR3 protein: CASSLELDPNTDTQYF
D gene: -; V gene: TRBV5-1; J gene: TRBJ2-1; clone size: many; CDR3 DNA: TGCGCCAGCAGGGGGCTAAAGGGTGACAGGACCAATGAGCAGTTCTTC; CDR3 protein: CASRGLKGDRTNEQFF
D gene: TRBD2; V gene: TRBV9; J gene: TRBJ2-2; clone size: few; CDR3 DNA: TGTGCCAGCAGCGTAGGGACTAGCGGGAGCACCGGGGAGCTGTTTTTT; CDR3 protein: CASSVGTSGSTGELFF
D gene: -; V gene: TRBV28; J gene: TRBJ1-6; clone size: many; CDR3 DNA: TGTGCCAGCAGCCGCCTATATCATGGAGGAGGGTCCTATAATTCACCCCTCCACTTT; CDR3 protein: CASSRLYHGGGSYNSPLHF
D gene: -; V gene: TRBV25-1; J gene: TRBJ1-1; clone size: few; CDR3 DNA: TGTGCCAGCAGTGAATATAATGCTCGGAACACTGAAGCTTTCTTT; CDR3 protein: CASSEYNARNTEAFF
D gene: -; V gene: TRBV15; J gene: TRBJ1-2; clone size: many; CDR3 DNA: TGTGCCACCAGCGGAGGCGCGGACACCAGAACTAACTATGGCTACACCTTC; CDR3 protein: CATSGGADTRTNYGYTF
D gene: -; V gene: TRBV28; J gene: TRBJ2-1; clone size: many; CDR3 DNA: TGTGCCAGCAGTACCACCGGGACCGGGGTGGGCAATGAGCAGTTCTTC; CDR3 protein: CASSTTGTGVGNEQFF
D gene: TRBD2; V gene: TRBV9; J gene: TRBJ2-2; clone size: many; CDR3 DNA: TGTGCCAGCAGCGTGACTAGCGCCAACACCGGGGAGCTGTTTTTT; CDR3 protein: CASSVTSANTGELFF
D gene: TRBD2; V gene: TRBV28; J gene: TRBJ2-7; clone size: -; CDR3 DNA: TGTGCCAGCAGTTTATCCCGGGCTAGCGGGAACGACGAGCAGTACTTC; CDR3 protein: CASSLSRASGNDEQYF
D gene: -; V gene: TRBV6-1; J gene: TRBJ1-2; clone size: -; CDR3 DNA: TGTACCAGCAGTGAAGCGAATAGGGCCCCCTATGGCTACACCTTC; CDR3 protein: CTSSEANRAPYGYTF
D gene: TRBD1; V gene: TRBV9; J gene: TRBJ1-4; clone size: -; CDR3 DNA: TGTGCCAGCAGCGGGACAGGGATCGAAAAACTGTTTTTT; CDR3 protein: CASSGTGIEKLFF
D gene: -; V gene: TRBV2; J gene: TRBJ1-1; clone size: -; CDR3 DNA: TGTGCCAGCAGTCCTGACAGCTATAACACTGAAGCTTTCTTT; CDR3 protein: CASSPDSYNTEAFF
D gene: -; V gene: TRBV7-9; J gene: TRBJ2-7; clone size: few; CDR3 DNA: TGTGCCAGCAGCCCCAGGACGGTAAGCTCCTACGAGCAGTACTTC; CDR3 protein: CASSPRTVSSYEQYF
D gene: -; V gene: TRBV20-1; J gene: TRBJ1-2; clone size: -; CDR3 DNA: TGCAGTGCTAGAAGATTCGCGGGGGACAACTATGGCTACACCTTC; CDR3 protein: CSARRFAGDNYGYTF
D gene: -; V gene: TRBV6-5; J gene: TRBJ1-1; clone size: many; CDR3 DNA: TGTGCCAGCAGTTATGGCCCCATGGCTGAAGCTTTCTTT; CDR3 protein: CASSYGPMAEAFF
D gene: -; V gene: TRBV7-9; J gene: TRBJ1-5; clone size: many; CDR3 DNA: TGTGCCAGCAGCCCAGGGCTTAGCAATCAGCCCCAGCATTTT; CDR3 protein: CASSPGLSNQPQHF
D gene: -; V gene: TRBV20-1; J gene: TRBJ2-7; clone size: few; CDR3 DNA: TGCAGTGCTAGAGAGGAGGGACTTATATACTACGAGCAGTACTTC; CDR3 protein: CSAREEGLIYYEQYF
D gene: -; V gene: TRBV7-2; J gene: TRBJ2-1; clone size: many; CDR3 DNA: TGTGCCAGCAGCTTAAGTGCTTACCTGAGAAGCGCTGGGGGCTACAATGAGCAGTTCTTC; CDR3 protein: CASSLSAYLRSAGGYNEQFF
D gene: -; V gene: TRBV20-1; J gene: TRBJ1-2; clone size: -; CDR3 DNA: TGCAGTGCCAAGGATTCCGACAGTTCTGGGAGTTACGGCTACACCTTC; CDR3 protein: CSAKDSDSSGSYGYTF
D gene: -; V gene: TRBV7-8; J gene: TRBJ1-5; clone size: many; CDR3 DNA: TGTGCCAGCAGCCCCCTCTCCCAGGGGCGCTGGGCAAGCAATCAGCCCCAGCATTTT; CDR3 protein: CASSPLSQGRWASNQPQHF
D gene: -; V gene: TRBV6-2/TRBV6-3; J gene: TRBJ2-4; clone size: many; CDR3 DNA: TGTGCCAGCAGTTACTCGATGGGCCCGCCCAAAAACATTCAGTACTTC; CDR3 protein: CASSYSMGPPKNIQYF
D gene: TRBD1; V gene: TRBV20-1; J gene: TRBJ2-7; clone size: many; CDR3 DNA: TGCAGTGCTAGAGGGACAGGGAAGTACGAGCAGTACTTC; CDR3 protein: CSARGTGKYEQYF
D gene: -; V gene: TRBV5-1; J gene: TRBJ1-6; clone size: -; CDR3 DNA: TGCGCCAGCAGCAGAACGGGGGGCATCTATAATTCACCCCTCCACTTT; CDR3 protein: CASSRTGGIYNSPLHF
D gene: TRBD1; V gene: TRBV4-1; J gene: TRBJ1-4; clone size: -; CDR3 DNA: TGCGCCAGCAGCCAAGAGGGCAGGGGGCAAGGAAAACTGTTTTTT; CDR3 protein: CASSQEGRGQGKLFF
D gene: TRBD2; V gene: TRBV7-7; J gene: TRBJ2-1; clone size: once; CDR3 DNA: TGTGCTAGCAGCTTAGAGCTAGCGGGAGGGCGGAATGAGCAGTTCTTC; CDR3 protein: CASSLELAGGRNEQFF
D gene: -; V gene: TRBV11-2; J gene: TRBJ1-2; clone size: many; CDR3 DNA: TGTGCCAGCAGCTTAGAGCCAAGGGGATATGGCTACACCTTC; CDR3 protein: CASSLEPRGYGYTF
D gene: TRBD1; V gene: TRBV7-9; J gene: TRBJ1-2; clone size: -; CDR3 DNA: TGTGCCAGCAGCCCGACGACAGGGAGGAACTATGGCTACACCTTC; CDR3 protein: CASSPTTGRNYGYTF
D gene: TRBD1; V gene: TRBV4-1; J gene: TRBJ1-5; clone size: -; CDR3 DNA: TGCGCCAGCAGCCGACTACAGGGGGCGAGTCAGCCCCAGCATTTT; CDR3 protein: CASSRLQGASQPQHF
D gene: TRBD2; V gene: TRBV7-9; J gene: TRBJ2-7; clone size: -; CDR3 DNA: TGTGCCAGCAGCTCTAGACTAGCGCCGGACTACGAGCAGTACTTC; CDR3 protein: CASSSRLAPDYEQYF
D gene: -; V gene: TRBV2; J gene: TRBJ2-1; clone size: many; CDR3 DNA: TGTGCCAGCGTCCTTAGCTCCTACAATGAGCAGTTCTTC; CDR3 protein: CASVLSSYNEQFF
D gene: -; V gene: TRBV3-1; J gene: TRBJ2-4; clone size: -; CDR3 DNA: TGTGCCAGCAGCCAAGATCCTCGGGGAGTCAAAAACATTCAGTACTTC; CDR3 protein: CASSQDPRGVKNIQYF
D gene: -; V gene: TRBV20-1; J gene: TRBJ1-1; clone size: many; CDR3 DNA: TGCAGTGCCGCAGGGTTTGCGAACACTGAAGCTTTCTTT; CDR3 protein: CSAAGFANTEAFF
D gene: TRBD2; V gene: TRBV6-1; J gene: TRBJ2-7; clone size: many; CDR3 DNA: TGTGCCAACAGCCTAGGACTAGCGGAGACCTACGAGCAGTACTTC; CDR3 protein: CANSLGLAETYEQYF
D gene: -; V gene: TRBV30; J gene: TRBJ1-2; clone size: many; CDR3 DNA: TGTGCCTGGATACAGGGTTCGCGTGGCTACACCTTC; CDR3 protein: CAWIQGSRGYTF
D gene: TRBD2; V gene: TRBV11-1; J gene: TRBJ2-3; clone size: many; CDR3 DNA: TGTGCCAGCAGCCTGGGACTAGGGGAAGATACGCAGTATTTT; CDR3 protein: CASSLGLGEDTQYF
D gene: -; V gene: TRBV20-1; J gene: TRBJ2-1; clone size: many; CDR3 DNA: TGCAGTGCTGCCGCCGGCAGGCACTCCTACAATGAGCAGTTCTTC; CDR3 protein: CSAAAGRHSYNEQFF
D gene: TRBD2; V gene: TRBV29-1; J gene: TRBJ2-5; clone size: many; CDR3 DNA: TGCAGCGTTGAGCCGACTAGCCGCCAAGAGACCCAGTACTTC; CDR3 protein: CSVEPTSRQETQYF
D gene: -; V gene: TRBV6-1; J gene: TRBJ2-4; clone size: -; CDR3 DNA: TGTGCCAGCAGTACAACCCCGGACAGAAAAAACATTCAGTACTTC; CDR3 protein: CASSTTPDRKNIQYF
D gene: -; V gene: TRBV5-8; J gene: TRBJ1-2; clone size: many; CDR3 DNA: TGTGCCAGCAGCTTAGGGACCTTTCTTATGAGAGGCTACACCTTC; CDR3 protein: CASSLGTFLMRGYTF
D gene: TRBD1; V gene: TRBV4-1; J gene: TRBJ2-7; clone size: -; CDR3 DNA: TGCGCCAGCAGCTACTTAGGACAGGCGAGCTCCTACGAGCAGTACTTC; CDR3 protein: CASSYLGQASSYEQYF
D gene: TRBD1; V gene: TRBV6-1; J gene: TRBJ2-2; clone size: -; CDR3 DNA: TGTGCCGGAGGGACAGGGGAGCCCGGGGAGCTGTTTTTT; CDR3 protein: CAGGTGEPGELFF
D gene: -; V gene: TRBV12-3/TRBV12-4; J gene: TRBJ2-7; clone size: few; CDR3 DNA: TGTGCCAGCGAGTCCAACTCGGACGAGCAGTACTTC; CDR3 protein: CASESNSDEQYF
D gene: -; V gene: TRBV6-1; J gene: TRBJ2-7; clone size: many; CDR3 DNA: TGTGCCAGCAGTTCTCGGGGACACCAAAACGAGCAGTACTTC; CDR3 protein: CASSSRGHQNEQYF
D gene: TRBD1; V gene: TRBV11-2; J gene: TRBJ2-5; clone size: many; CDR3 DNA: TGTGCCAGCAGCTGGAAGACTGGGACAGGCCAAGAGACCCAGTACTTC; CDR3 protein: CASSWKTGTGQETQYF
D gene: -; V gene: TRBV4-1; J gene: TRBJ1-4; clone size: many; CDR3 DNA: TGCGCCAGCAGCGGAGAAGGAAAGGGATCCGGAGGAGAAAAACTGTTTTTT; CDR3 protein: CASSGEGKGSGGEKLFF
D gene: TRBD1; V gene: TRBV5-1; J gene: TRBJ2-1; clone size: many; CDR3 DNA: TGCGCCAGCAGCTTAGGGACAGGGATCTACAATGAGCAGTTCTTC; CDR3 protein: CASSLGTGIYNEQFF
D gene: -; V gene: TRBV7-2; J gene: TRBJ2-7; clone size: many; CDR3 DNA: TGTGCCAGCAGCTTATGGGACGTATACGAGCAGTACTTC; CDR3 protein: CASSLWDVYEQYF
D gene: -; V gene: TRBV7-2; J gene: TRBJ1-4; clone size: -; CDR3 DNA: TGTGCCAGCAGCTCGGACAGTGGCAGTAATGAAAAACTGTTTTTT; CDR3 protein: CASSSDSGSNEKLFF
D gene: -; V gene: TRBV28; J gene: TRBJ1-3; clone size: many; CDR3 DNA: TGTGCCAGCAGTTTAGTTAATCCTGGAAACACCATATATTTT; CDR3 protein: CASSLVNPGNTIYF
D gene: TRBD2; V gene: TRBV20-1; J gene: TRBJ2-7; clone size: few; CDR3 DNA: TGCAGTGCTAGAGATGGGACCGGGACTAGCGGCTACACTCATCCCTACGAGCAGTACTTC; CDR3 protein: CSARDGTGTSGYTHPYEQYF
D gene: -; V gene: TRBV18; J gene: TRBJ2-7; clone size: many; CDR3 DNA: TGTGCCAGCTCACCCGTAGGGGGTTCCTACTACGAGCAGTACTTC; CDR3 protein: CASSPVGGSYYEQYF